The text below deals with one T cell receptor (beta chain). Repertoires were generated with immunoSEQ multiplex PCR, while TCRdb's copy carries only in-frame clones and drops some. The sample holds 200,000 to 300,000 clones, around nine tenths seen once. The data originate from a study of blood T cell repertoires in COVID-19. Across the whole study: The study drew acute and convalescent COVID-19 samples from the United States, Italy and Spain. From T cells, B-cell-depleted T cells, or PBMCs came the material, which was cDNA or gDNA.

The specimen was peripheral blood. This receptor was taken from a man younger than 35 with active or convalescent COVID-19.

CDR3 DNA: TGTGCCAGCAGTGAGAGGTACAGGGGGGCAGATACGCAGTATTTT. This translates into CASSERYRGADTQYF. The J gene is TRBJ2-3, the V gene TRBV2; 8 bases fit TRBD1. CDR1 and CDR2 from the germline V gene are SNHLY and FYNNEI. CDR3 size: 15 residues. V shed 3 bases and J 4 bases; nucleotides not matched to a gene: 6.